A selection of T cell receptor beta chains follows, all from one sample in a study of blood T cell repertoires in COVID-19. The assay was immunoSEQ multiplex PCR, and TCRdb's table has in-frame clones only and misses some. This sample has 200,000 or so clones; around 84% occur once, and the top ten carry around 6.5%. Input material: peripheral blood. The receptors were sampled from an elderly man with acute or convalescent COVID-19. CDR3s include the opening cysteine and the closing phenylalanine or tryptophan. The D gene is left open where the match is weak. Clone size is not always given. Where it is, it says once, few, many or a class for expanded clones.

CDR3aa: CASSPGQGALNGYGYTF; CDR3nt: TGTGCCAGCAGCCCCGGACAGGGGGCATTAAACGGCTATGGCTACACCTTC; abundance: .; j_gene: TRBJ1-2; d_gene: TRBD1; v_gene: TRBV3-1/TRBV3-2
CDR3aa: CSVVYTDTQYF; CDR3nt: TGCAGCGTTGTCTACACAGATACGCAGTATTTT; abundance: .; j_gene: TRBJ2-3; d_gene: .; v_gene: TRBV29-1
CDR3aa: CASSLTRDTQYF; CDR3nt: TGTGCCAGCAGTCTCACGCGAGATACGCAGTATTTT; abundance: .; j_gene: TRBJ2-3; d_gene: .; v_gene: TRBV6-5
CDR3aa: CASSLEALGGAGNIQYF; CDR3nt: TGTGCCAGCAGCCTCGAGGCGTTAGGGGGGGCCGGAAACATTCAGTACTTC; abundance: .; j_gene: TRBJ2-4; d_gene: .; v_gene: TRBV7-9
CDR3aa: CASHHQGGTEAFF; CDR3nt: TGTGCCAGCCATCACCAGGGGGGCACTGAAGCTTTCTTT; abundance: .; j_gene: TRBJ1-1; d_gene: TRBD1; v_gene: TRBV19
CDR3aa: CASSFSGKVETQYF; CDR3nt: TGTGCCAGCAGTTTTAGCGGGAAGGTGGAGACCCAGTACTTC; abundance: .; j_gene: TRBJ2-5; d_gene: TRBD2; v_gene: TRBV27
CDR3aa: CASSSGVDAGNTIYF; CDR3nt: TGTGCCAGCAGCTCCGGGGTTGATGCTGGAAACACCATATATTTT; abundance: once; j_gene: TRBJ1-3; d_gene: .; v_gene: TRBV7-9
CDR3aa: CASSQARGDTEAFF; CDR3nt: TGCGCCAGCAGCCAGGCCCGGGGGGACACTGAAGCTTTCTTT; abundance: .; j_gene: TRBJ1-1; d_gene: .; v_gene: TRBV4-1
CDR3aa: CASSSGASTDTQYF; CDR3nt: TGTGCCAGCAGCTCAGGCGCCAGCACAGATACGCAGTATTTT; abundance: few; j_gene: TRBJ2-3; d_gene: .; v_gene: TRBV7-3
CDR3aa: CASRLDREETQYF; CDR3nt: TGTGCCAGCAGGTTGGACAGGGAAGAGACCCAGTACTTC; abundance: .; j_gene: TRBJ2-5; d_gene: TRBD1; v_gene: TRBV7-9
CDR3aa: CASSPRLLRESSGANVLTF; CDR3nt: TGTGCCAGCTCACCACGTCTTTTGCGGGAGAGTTCTGGGGCCAACGTCCTGACTTTC; abundance: .; j_gene: TRBJ2-6; d_gene: TRBD2; v_gene: TRBV18
CDR3aa: CASSLTSTEAFF; CDR3nt: TGTGCCAGCTCACTTACCAGCACTGAAGCTTTCTTT; abundance: few; j_gene: TRBJ1-1; d_gene: .; v_gene: TRBV18
CDR3aa: CASKSERANTEAFF; CDR3nt: TGTGCCAGTAAGAGTGAGAGGGCGAACACTGAAGCTTTCTTT; abundance: few; j_gene: TRBJ1-1; d_gene: .; v_gene: TRBV19